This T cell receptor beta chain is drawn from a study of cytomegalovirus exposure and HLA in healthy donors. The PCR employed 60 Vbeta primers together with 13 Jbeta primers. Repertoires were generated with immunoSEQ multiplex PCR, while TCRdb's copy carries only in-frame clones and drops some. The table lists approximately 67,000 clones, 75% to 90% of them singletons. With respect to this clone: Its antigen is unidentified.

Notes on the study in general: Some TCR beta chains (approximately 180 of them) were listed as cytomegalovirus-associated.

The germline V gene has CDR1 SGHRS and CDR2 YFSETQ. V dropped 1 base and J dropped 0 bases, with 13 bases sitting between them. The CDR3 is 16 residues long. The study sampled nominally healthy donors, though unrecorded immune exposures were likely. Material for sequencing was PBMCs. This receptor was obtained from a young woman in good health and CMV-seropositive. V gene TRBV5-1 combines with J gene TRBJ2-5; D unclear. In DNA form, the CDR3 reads TGCGCCAGCAGCTTGTTGACAAGTGCGAACCAAGAGACCCAGTACTTC. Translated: CASSLLTSANQETQYF.